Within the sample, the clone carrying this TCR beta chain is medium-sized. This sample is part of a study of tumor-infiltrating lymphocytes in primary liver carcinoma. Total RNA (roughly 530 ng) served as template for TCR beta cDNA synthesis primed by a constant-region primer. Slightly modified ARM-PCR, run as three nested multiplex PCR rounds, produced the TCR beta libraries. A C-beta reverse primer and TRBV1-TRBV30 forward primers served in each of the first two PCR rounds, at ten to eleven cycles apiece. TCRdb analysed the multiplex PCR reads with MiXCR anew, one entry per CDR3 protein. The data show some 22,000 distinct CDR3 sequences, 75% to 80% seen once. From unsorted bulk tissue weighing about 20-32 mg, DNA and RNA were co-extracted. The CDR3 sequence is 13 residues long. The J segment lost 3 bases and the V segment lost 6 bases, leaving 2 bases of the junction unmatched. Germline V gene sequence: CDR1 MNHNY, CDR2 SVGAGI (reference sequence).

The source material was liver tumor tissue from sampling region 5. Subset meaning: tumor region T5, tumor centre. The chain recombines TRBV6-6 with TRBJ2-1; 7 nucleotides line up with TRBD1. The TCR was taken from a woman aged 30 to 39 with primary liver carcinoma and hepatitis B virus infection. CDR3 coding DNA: TGTGCCAGCAGCAGGGGGAACTACAATGAGCAGTTCTTC. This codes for CASSRGNYNEQFF.